This TCR beta chain was recovered during a study of response to subunit inactivated influenza vaccine (dated by TCRdb to the late 2010s). As for the study more broadly: To follow how T cells responded to a trivalent subunit inactivated influenza vaccine, the researchers relied on deep quantitative profiling of the T cell receptor repertoire. Summary of the overall study and its limitations: The authors suggested that each seasonal influenza vaccination may recruit only a limited number of new T cells.

Based on the germline V gene, the CDR1 and CDR2 sequences are SGHVS and FQNEAQ. Relative to germline, V is 1 base shorter and J is 2 bases shorter, with 19 bases between their ends. From the cysteine up to the phenylalanine, the CDR3 has a length of 18 residues. CDR3 DNA is the only sequence kept; it has 54 bases, read in frame from the first base. Remarks on this clonotype: There is no known antigen for this receptor. No quality values exist for individual bases; no much larger clone is one base distant.

The method was RT-PCR. TCRdb records Illumina HiSeq 2500 as the sequencer. Using fastp at Q25 and MiXCR, TCRdb reprocessed the public reads and kept productive beta chains. When rows share a CDR3 protein, they turn into one entry using the most common DNA and genes. In this sample the table shows 250,000 to 350,000 distinct CDR3 sequences, over 20% of which occur a single time. Of the sample, over 9% falls within the top ten clones. The sequencing here drew on PBMCs from blood, taken 21 months after vaccination. The clonotype comes from a man aged 45-69 years who received an inactivated influenza vaccine. Donor details come from another sample of the same person, matched by shared clones. In this chain, TRBV7-8 is recombined with TRBJ2-3; tentative D gene TRBD2, with 6 bases matching. The nucleotides read TGTGCCAGCAGCTTAGTCCCAGGGACTTCTTTACCCACAGATACGCAGTATTTT. Its protein reads: CASSLVPGTSLPTDTQYF.